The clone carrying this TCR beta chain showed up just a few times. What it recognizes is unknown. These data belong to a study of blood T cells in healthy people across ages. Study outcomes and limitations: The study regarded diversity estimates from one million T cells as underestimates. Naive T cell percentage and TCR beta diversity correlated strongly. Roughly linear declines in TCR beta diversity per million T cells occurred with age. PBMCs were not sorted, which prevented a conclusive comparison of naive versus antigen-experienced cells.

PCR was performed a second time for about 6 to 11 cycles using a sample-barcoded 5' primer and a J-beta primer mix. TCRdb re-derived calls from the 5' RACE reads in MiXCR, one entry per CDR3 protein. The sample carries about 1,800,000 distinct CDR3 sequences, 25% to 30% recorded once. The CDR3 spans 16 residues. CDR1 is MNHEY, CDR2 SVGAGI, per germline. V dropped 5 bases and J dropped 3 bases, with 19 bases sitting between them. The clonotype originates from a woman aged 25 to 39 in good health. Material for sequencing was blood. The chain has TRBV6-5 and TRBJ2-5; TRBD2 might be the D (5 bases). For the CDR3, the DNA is TGTGCCAGCAGTCCACCAAACCCGGGAAAAAAAGAGACCCAGTACTTC. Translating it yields CASSPPNPGKKETQYF.